This T cell receptor beta chain was retrieved from a study of blood T cell repertoires in COVID-19. Study-wide background: The United States, Italy and Spain provided the acute and convalescent COVID-19 samples.

V shed 4 bases and J shed 4 bases, with 14 bases lying between them. Germline V gene data show CDR1 as SGHTS and CDR2 as YDEGEE. The CDR3 length is 14 residues. Original methodology: By means of reference gene primer amplification, nucleated cell counts were estimated. Measured with immunoSEQ multiplex PCR; TCRdb has only the in-frame clones, and not every one. V and J calls and clone size are those listed in that table; D and trimming were worked out from the DNA. Of 110,000 to 150,000 clones in the sample, 75% to 85% are singletons; the top ten hold over 4%. This receptor was taken from a woman between 45 and 60 years old with acute or convalescent COVID-19. Sequenced sample: peripheral blood. This sequence joins TRBV5-8 and TRBJ1-1; a weak D match, TRBD1 (5 bases). In DNA form, the CDR3 reads TGTGCCAGCAGCCACAACAGGTACGGCACTGAAGCTTTCTTT. Translated, it gives CASSHNRYGTEAFF.